Shown below are 28 T cell receptor beta chains from a single sample sequenced in a study of blood T cell repertoires in COVID-19. The protocol was immunoSEQ multiplex PCR, while the TCRdb copy is restricted to in-frame clones and leaves out a portion. The repertoire includes approximately 200,000 clones, 88% of them detected once, and around 2.3% sits in the top ten. Material for sequencing was peripheral blood. These receptors came from a man in his 70s with active or convalescent COVID-19.

The genes are TRBV4-1 and TRBJ2-1; the match to TRBD2 covers 10 bases. Germline V gene lookup returns CDR1 MGHRA and CDR2 YSYEKL. This CDR3 region has 16 residues. V dropped 3 bases and J dropped 2; count of bases not matched to a gene: 4. The CDR3 DNA sequence: TGCGCCAGCAGCCACGGGACTAGCGACCCCTACAATGAGCAGTTCTTC. As protein: CASSHGTSDPYNEQFF.

This clone was observed a handful of times. The CDR3 nucleotides are TGTGCCAGCAGCAAAGCTCAAAACAGCACAGGGACCTATAGCAATCAGCCCCAGCATTTT. This encodes CASSKAQNSTGTYSNQPQHF. The rearrangement uses TRBV21-1 and TRBJ1-5; the tabulated D call, TRBD1, remains unverified against the DNA. TRBV21-1 is marked as a pseudogene. This CDR3 comprises 20 residues.

The V and J genes are TRBV7-9 and TRBJ2-3, with no clear D. V was shortened by 1 base and J by 6 bases, with 8 bases between the two germline ends. Germline CDR1 and CDR2: SEHNR and FQNEAQ (reference sequence). This CDR3 has 13 amino acids. The CDR3 sequence is CASSLVQVDTQYF. As DNA, the CDR3 is TGTGCCAGCAGCTTAGTTCAGGTTGATACGCAGTATTTT.

The V call is TRBV10-1, the J call TRBJ2-2, with a possible D match to TRBD2 (6 bases). This CDR3 comprises 15 residues. Germline-derived CDR1 and CDR2 are WNHNN and SYGVQD (reference sequence). Trimming cost V 2 bases and J 2 bases, with 9 bases left between them. The CDR3 protein is CASSERGINTGELFF. The CDR3 DNA follows: TGCGCCAGCAGTGAGCGGGGGATTAACACCGGGGAGCTGTTTTTT.

The chain carries TRBV11-2 and TRBJ1-2; TRBD1 is a possible D gene (6 bases). V was shortened by 5 bases and J by 8 bases, with 15 bases between the two germline ends. Per germline, CDR1 SGHAT and CDR2 FQNNGV. The CDR3 contains 13 residues. In nucleotides, the CDR3 is TGTGCCAGCAGCCAGGGGACCCCTGGGGGCTACACCTTC. Translated, it gives CASSQGTPGGYTF.

The chain employs TRBV7-9 and TRBJ2-1, with 9 bases aligning to TRBD2. J gave up 5 bases and V 5 bases, and 10 bases lay outside the gene matches. Looked up from germline, CDR1 is SEHNR and CDR2 is FQNEAQ (reference sequence). This CDR3 region has 16 residues. The CDR3 DNA follows: TGTGCCAGCAGCCGTAGGGTAGCGGGGGTACACAATGAGCAGTTCTTC. Protein product: CASSRRVAGVHNEQFF.

The CDR3 sequence is CAWSVWRGDTQYF. CDR3 nucleotide sequence: TGTGCCTGGAGTGTCTGGAGGGGAGATACGCAGTATTTT. This chain joins TRBV30 and TRBJ2-3; D is perhaps TRBD2 (6 bases). Germline V CDR1 and CDR2: GTSNPN, SVGIG (reference sequence). The CDR3 extends over 13 amino acids. Deletions cut 0 bases from V and 5 bases from J, with 9 bases between.

The V and J genes are TRBV18 and TRBJ2-5, with D possibly matching TRBD2 (5 bases). V gave up 3 bases and J gave up 7 bases, with 15 bases separating them. Germline CDR1 reads KGHSH; CDR2 reads LQKENI. CDR3 length: 14 amino acids. CDR3 sequence (DNA): TGTGCCAGCTCACCCGGGGTCCGTTTGGGGACCCAGTACTTC. This codes for CASSPGVRLGTQYF.

This clone has just a few counts. The CDR3 region has the DNA TGTGCCAGCAGCTTGGTAGGACAGGGAAGTTCAAAGAACACTGAAGCTTTCTTT. Translation: CASSLVGQGSSKNTEAFF. This rearrangement joins TRBV5-6 to TRBJ1-1; TRBD1 agrees at 8 bases. The CDR3 totals 18 residues. Germline values: CDR1 SGHDT, CDR2 YYEEEE. The ends lost 0 bases at V and 1 base at J; junction bases unmatched: 11.

The chain has TRBV7-8 and TRBJ1-3; perhaps TRBD1 as D (5 bases). Germline CDR1 is SGHVS and CDR2 is FQNEAQ. The V and J ends lost 0 bases and 2 bases respectively, with 11 bases between them. The CDR3 is made up of 16 amino acids. CDR3 region: CASSLAVGGAGNTIYF. CDR3 in DNA: TGTGCCAGCAGCTTAGCGGTTGGGGGGGCTGGAAACACCATATATTTT.

This chain uses TRBV24-1 with TRBJ2-5, with 10 nucleotides matching TRBD1. The CDR3 runs 15 residues. The ends lost 5 bases at V and 2 bases at J; junction bases unmatched: 4. The germline V gene encodes CDR1 KGHDR and CDR2 SFDVKD. Here the CDR3 DNA reads TGTGCCACCAGTGGACCGGGACAGGGGCAAGAGACCCAGTACTTC. Amino acid sequence: CATSGPGQGQETQYF.

J is TRBJ1-1 and V is TRBV6-6, with D uncertain. The V and J ends lost 5 bases and 1 base respectively, with 11 bases between them. Germline V CDR1 and CDR2: MNHNY, SVGAGI (reference sequence). This CDR3 spans 14 amino acids. Here the CDR3 DNA reads TGTGCCAGCAGTAACAATCGGGGGAACACTGAAGCTTTCTTT. Translated: CASSNNRGNTEAFF.

V gene TRBV5-1 combines with J gene TRBJ2-7, with D unclear. The CDR3 is made up of 14 amino acids. CDR1 is SGHRS and CDR2 is YFSETQ in the germline V gene. The V gene lost 0 bases and the J gene lost 2 bases, with 9 bases spanning the gap. Here the CDR3 reads CASSLVADTYEQYF. CDR3 nucleotide sequence: TGCGCCAGCAGCTTGGTGGCGGATACCTACGAGCAGTACTTC.

Concerning this clone: Different DNA sequences within this sample yield the same CDR3. The chain combines TRBV11-3 with TRBJ2-7, with D perhaps matching TRBD2 (6 bases). Trimming removed 4 bases from V and 0 bases from J, with 7 bases in between. There are 13 residues in the CDR3. The germline V gene encodes CDR1 SGHNT and CDR2 YENEEA. In DNA, the CDR3 is TGTGCCAGCAGCTCCGGGAGCTCCTACGAGCAGTACTTC. It yields the protein CASSSGSSYEQYF.

The chain couples TRBV5-6 to TRBJ2-1; D is perhaps TRBD1 (7 bases). Looked up from germline, CDR1 is SGHDT and CDR2 is YYEEEE. V lost 3 bases and J 0 bases, leaving 13 bases between the germline ends. The CDR3 extends over 16 amino acids. The CDR3 DNA is TGTGCCAGCAGCTCAGGGGGGCTAAGCTCCTACAATGAGCAGTTCTTC. Encoded protein: CASSSGGLSSYNEQFF.

J is TRBJ1-5 and V is TRBV27; D possibly corresponds to TRBD1 (5 bases). This CDR3 is built from 19 residues. The germline V gene has CDR1 MNHEY and CDR2 SMNVEV (reference sequence). V lost 2 bases to trimming and J lost 2 bases, with 22 bases between them. In DNA, the CDR3 is TGTGCCAGCAGTTTAGAACCCACCGACAGAAGGGAAGGCAATCAGCCCCAGCATTTT. Protein: CASSLEPTDRREGNQPQHF.

The chain couples TRBV2 to TRBJ1-5; D perhaps matches TRBD1 (5 bases). The germline V gene has CDR1 SNHLY and CDR2 FYNNEI. The CDR3 is made up of 17 amino acids. Trimming removed 2 bases at V and 0 bases at J, with 14 bases between. CDR3 in DNA: TGTGCCAGCAGTGAAACCCGACAGATCAATAGCAATCAGCCCCAGCATTTT. Its translation: CASSETRQINSNQPQHF.

This clone was found once. Written as DNA, the CDR3 is TGTGCCAGCAGTTTATCGCTGGGCGGGGGGGCTTTGTCCAATGAGCAGTTCTTC. Encoded protein: CASSLSLGGGALSNEQFF. This chain links TRBV27 with TRBJ2-1; 9 bases fit TRBD2. Germline CDR1 and CDR2: MNHEY and SMNVEV (reference sequence). This CDR3 has 18 residues. Germline trimming cut 0 bases from V and 6 bases from J; bases unmatched to any gene: 12.

In its sample, this clone was seen once. The chain links TRBV5-5 to TRBJ2-7; D might be TRBD2 (7 bases). Germline assignment: CDR1 SGHKS and CDR2 YYEKEE (reference sequence). The length of the CDR3 is 17 residues. V was trimmed by 4 bases and J by 3 bases, leaving 23 bases between them. As DNA, the CDR3 is TGTGCCAGCAGCCCCAGGGGTCGAGCGGGACGGCTCTACGAGCAGTACTTC. As protein: CASSPRGRAGRLYEQYF.

The CDR3 protein is CASSSTGGNQPQHF. CDR3 DNA: TGTGCCAGCAGCTCGACAGGTGGCAATCAGCCCCAGCATTTT. This chain links TRBV7-2 with TRBJ1-5; a weak D match, TRBD1 (6 bases). Germline V gene lookup returns CDR1 SGHTA and CDR2 FQGNSA. CDR3 size: 14 residues. Trimming pared 4 bases from V and 2 bases from J, leaving 9 bases between.

The rearrangement links TRBV28 to TRBJ2-7; 8 bases are shared with TRBD1. V shed 8 bases, J shed 4 bases, and the junction held 10 bases outside the gene matches. The CDR3 is 14 residues long. Germline values: CDR1 MDHEN, CDR2 SYDVKM. CDR3 nucleotide sequence: TGTGCCAGCGGGGTACAGGGGGTTTCGTACGAGCAGTACTTC. Residues: CASGVQGVSYEQYF.

The chain employs TRBV14 and TRBJ2-2, with D uncertain. Between the trimmed V and J ends, which lost 4 bases and 5 bases, there was a span of 5 bases. In germline, CDR1 is SGHDN, CDR2 FVKESK. The CDR3 is 12 amino acids. CDR3 nucleotide sequence: TGTGCCAGCAGCCCCCCTACCGGGGAGCTGTTTTTT. Translation gives CASSPPTGELFF. Together with reference TRBV14 and TRBJ2-2, the CDR3 gives the full variable domain: EAGVTQFPSHSVIEKGQTVTLRCDPISGHDNLYWYRRVMGKEIKFLLHFVKESKQDESGMPNNRFLAERTGGTYSTLKVQPAELEDSGVYFCASSPPTGELFFGEGSRLTVL.

This chain joins TRBV6-1 and TRBJ1-5; perhaps TRBD1 as D (5 bases). This CDR3 has 19 residues. V dropped 2 bases and J dropped 7 bases, with 27 bases sitting between them. The germline gives CDR1 MNHNS, CDR2 SASEGT. This CDR3 reads CASSERRGYGSRGSQPQHF. Here the CDR3 DNA reads TGTGCCAGCAGTGAAAGGAGAGGTTACGGCAGTAGGGGCTCCCAGCCCCAGCATTTT.

The chain couples TRBV7-2 to TRBJ1-5; 9 bases match TRBD1. This CDR3 has 15 amino acids. The V and J ends lost 6 bases and 0 bases, in that order; junction bases with no gene match: 3. Germline lookup yields CDR1 SGHTA and CDR2 FQGNSA. This chain's CDR3 is CASSQDRGSNQPQHF. In DNA form, the CDR3 reads TGTGCCAGCAGTCAGGACAGGGGTAGCAATCAGCCCCAGCATTTT.

This sequence joins TRBV15 and TRBJ2-7; 11 nucleotides line up with TRBD1. Germline V CDR1 and CDR2: LNHNV, YYDKDF (reference sequence). The CDR3 extends over 15 amino acids. The J segment lost 2 bases and the V segment lost 3 bases, leaving 3 bases of the junction unmatched. In DNA form, the CDR3 reads TGTGCCACCAGCAGCGGGACAGGGGGTCCCTACGAGCAGTACTTC. This codes for CATSSGTGGPYEQYF.

V is TRBV6-5 and J is TRBJ1-6, with a tentative D call TRBD1 (5 bases). Germline CDR1 MNHEY, CDR2 SVGAGI. Trimming pared 6 bases from V and 1 base from J, leaving 10 bases between. The CDR3 extends over 15 amino acids. Here the CDR3 DNA reads TGTGCCAGCAGCCAAGCAGGGTCCTATAATTCACCCCTCCACTTT. It yields the protein CASSQAGSYNSPLHF.

The rearrangement joins TRBV2 to TRBJ2-7; 9 nucleotides match TRBD1. There are 13 residues in the CDR3. Germline CDR1 SNHLY, CDR2 FYNNEI. Trimming at V came to 9 bases and at J to 4 bases, leaving 7 bases not matched to a gene. The CDR3 sequence is CARSVGQGYEQYF. The CDR3 region has the DNA TGTGCCAGAAGCGTCGGACAGGGGTACGAGCAGTACTTC.

The chain links TRBV10-2 to TRBJ1-5, with D maybe TRBD1 (6 bases). Looked up from germline, CDR1 is WSHSY and CDR2 is SAAADI. V lost 5 bases, J lost 4 bases, and 12 bases lay in between. This CDR3 is built from 14 residues. CDR3 region: CASSQQGSNQPQHF. CDR3 bases: TGCGCCAGCAGTCAACAGGGAAGTAATCAGCCCCAGCATTTT.